The clone carrying this T cell receptor (beta chain) occurred a few times. This sample was included in a study of shared clonotypes between healthy human individuals. The table came from immunoSEQ multiplex PCR; TCRdb's copy has only in-frame clones and leaves some out. This table holds 2 million to 2.5 million clones, approximately 94% found once. CDR1 is SGHRS and CDR2 is YFSETQ in the germline V gene. There are 12 residues in the CDR3. Trimming took 1 base from V and 6 from J, leaving 8 bases between them. The sample was naive CD4+ T cells sorted from blood. The subset was: CD45RA+ positively selected. The sequence derives from a young man in good health. The V gene is TRBV5-1, the J gene TRBJ2-7, with D unclear. This CDR3 reads CASSLNFGEQYF. The CDR3 DNA sequence: TGCGCCAGCAGCTTGAATTTCGGCGAGCAGTACTTC.